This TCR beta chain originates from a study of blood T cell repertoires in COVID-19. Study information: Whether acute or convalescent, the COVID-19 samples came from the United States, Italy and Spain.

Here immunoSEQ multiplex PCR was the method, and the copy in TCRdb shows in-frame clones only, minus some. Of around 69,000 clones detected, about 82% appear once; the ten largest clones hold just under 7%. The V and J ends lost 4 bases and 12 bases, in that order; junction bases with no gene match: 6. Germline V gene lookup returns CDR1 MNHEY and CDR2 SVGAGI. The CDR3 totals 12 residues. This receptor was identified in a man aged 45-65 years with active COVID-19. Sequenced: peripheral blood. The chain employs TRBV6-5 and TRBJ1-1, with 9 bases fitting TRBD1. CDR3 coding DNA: TGTGCCAGCAGTTCGGACAGGGGACGACCTTTCTTT. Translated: CASSSDRGRPFF.